Listed below are T cell receptor beta chains from one sample, sequenced in a study of cytomegalovirus exposure and HLA in healthy donors. Profiling relied on immunoSEQ multiplex PCR, and the TCRdb table lists in-frame clones only, not all of them. The table lists 90,000 to 120,000 clones, around four fifths of them singletons, with around 7.4% in the top ten. Sequenced: PBMCs. These receptors were collected from a young man in good health and CMV-seronegative. The CDR3 runs from the conserved cysteine through the conserved F or W. Fields, in order: V gene, CDR3 protein.

TRBV7-9	CASSLDAGNTGELFF
TRBV7-3	CASSLTPRGTEAFF
TRBV4-1	CASSQDRDQPQHF
TRBV18	CASSPNAGTGELNEQFF
TRBV2	CASRTGLSHGYTF
TRBV5-4	CASSLDSKSYEQYF
TRBV5-6	CASSLVGVGQKATEAFF
TRBV5-1	CASSSGLAGGRGTDTQYF
TRBV9	CASSVAAAGSPAEQYF
TRBV7-3	CASSSQGRNTEAFF
TRBV7-9	CASSLAGTGRDEQYF
TRBV6-5	CASSPHRDARGYTF
TRBV11-2	CASSPDRNYGYTF
TRBV11-2	CASTLSPGVNTQYF
TRBV28	CASDRLVGQGRGEQFF
TRBV5-1	CASRPVAGMNTEAFF
TRBV6-5	CASSYRKTVGYGYTF
TRBV19	CASSHDRNNEQFF
TRBV28	CASSLGQATNGYTF
TRBV11-2	CASSPGLASNEQFF
TRBV4-2	CASSHGLSGTSGYNEQFF
TRBV5-4	CASSFNPAGGYNEQFF
TRBV5-1	CASSLDSPGNTEAFF
TRBV7-9	CASSLDLVGETQYF
TRBV19	CASNQGVVSPLHF
TRBV7-2	CASSLARGGRADTQYF
TRBV6-1	CASSEQGDTQYF
TRBV7-3	CASSSQGHQETQYF
TRBV10-1	CASSDPGGPNVF
TRBV19	CASSKGASGIVDEQFF
TRBV27	CASSFVFTGELFF
TRBV7-2	CASSPRVAGVREQFF
TRBV6-6	CASLRGGLDTQYF
TRBV5-5	CASSRILQGGNTEAFF
TRBV6-1	CASSYSGSPEAFF
TRBV11-2	CASSLGRVDQPQHF
TRBV5-6	CASSPGTLEAFF
TRBV7-9	CASSQRGGEFNEQFF
TRBV6-1	CASNQGNYGYTF
TRBV5-4	CASSLAEQLNTEAFF
TRBV29-1	CSVAGTGSTNEKLFF
TRBV28	CASSLGQGYEQYF
TRBV9	CASSPRTVFTEAFF
TRBV6-1	CASKEGEAAVYEQYF
TRBV5-1	CASSSPGGTQYF
TRBV27	CASSQRETGGGLAGRGRTDTQYF
TRBV30	CAWSTGAGATKPQFF
TRBV7-2	CASSLGVGGHEQYF
TRBV18	CASSPGTRADTQYF
TRBV14	CASSQAIQQVNTHQPQHF
TRBV7-8	CASSLDSPLHF
TRBV9	CASSVAEGTGLYGYTF
TRBV5-1	CASSLDSKNIQYF
TRBV25-1	CASPFNRDRGLEQYF
TRBV12-5	CASGLVLAGANNEQFF
TRBV6-1	CASRQGTSNSPLHF